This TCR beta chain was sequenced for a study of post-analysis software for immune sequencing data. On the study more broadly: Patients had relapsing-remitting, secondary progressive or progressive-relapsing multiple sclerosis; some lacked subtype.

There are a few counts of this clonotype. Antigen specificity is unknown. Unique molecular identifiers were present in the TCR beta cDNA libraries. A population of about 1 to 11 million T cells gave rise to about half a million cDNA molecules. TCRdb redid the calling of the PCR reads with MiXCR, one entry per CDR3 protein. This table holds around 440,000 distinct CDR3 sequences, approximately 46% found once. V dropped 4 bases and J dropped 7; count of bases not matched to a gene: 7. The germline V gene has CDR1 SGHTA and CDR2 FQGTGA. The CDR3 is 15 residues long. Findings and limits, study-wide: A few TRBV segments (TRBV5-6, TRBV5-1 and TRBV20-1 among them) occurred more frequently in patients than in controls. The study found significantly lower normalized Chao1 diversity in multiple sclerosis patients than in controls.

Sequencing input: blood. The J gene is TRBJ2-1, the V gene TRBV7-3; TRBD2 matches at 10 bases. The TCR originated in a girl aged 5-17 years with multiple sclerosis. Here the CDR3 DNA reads TGTGCCAGCAGCTCAACTAGCGGGGTTGGGAATGAGCAGTTCTTC. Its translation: CASSSTSGVGNEQFF.